This T cell receptor (beta chain) is from a study of T-cell memory formation after mild COVID-19. This clonotype was seen only a few times. One entry per CDR3 protein results from TCRdb running MiXCR on the 5' RACE reads. The table has about 170,000 distinct CDR3 sequences, roughly 13% seen once; the top ten hold approximately 3.3%. The CDR3 consists of 14 residues. Trimming shortened V by 0 bases and J by 4 bases, and 6 bases separated the two germline ends. From germline, CDR1 is LGHNA and CDR2 YNFKEQ. The sequenced sample was PBMCs or a T cell subset sorted from them (not recorded which). The chain has TRBV4-2 and TRBJ2-2; D remains unclear. The sequence came from a man between 18 and 29 years old who had mild COVID-19 (a few samples of this study predate the infection). Cell type and time point are not known. The CDR3 protein is CASSQDYGTGELFF. The CDR3 DNA sequence: TGTGCCAGCAGCCAAGATTACGGCACCGGGGAGCTGTTTTTT.